The 5 T cell receptor beta chains below come from one sample, sequenced in a study of control samples from healthy donors and cancer patients. This table comes from immunoSEQ multiplex PCR, and its TCRdb copy is limited to in-frame clones, with some not included. Among 98,000 or so clones listed, 82% were seen once. The specimen was blood. The origin of the receptors is a man aged 55 to 69 in good health.

Comments on this clone: Its ends do not fully match the called genes, so a read error is possible. This chain uses TRBV2 with TRBJ2-3; D might be TRBD1 (6 bases). CDR3 length equals 15 residues. From germline, CDR1 is SNHLY and CDR2 FYNNEI. CDR3 nucleotide sequence: TGTGCCAGCAGCGAAGACAGGCCGGGCACAGATACGCAGTATTTT. The encoded protein is CASSEDRPGTDTQYF. Full variable domain (missing parts from reference TRBV2 and TRBJ2-3): EPEVTQTPSHQVTQMGQEVILRCVPISNHLYFYWYRQILGQKVEFLVSFYNNEISEKSEIFDDQFSVERPDGSNFTLKIRSTKLEDSAMYFCASSEDRPGTDTQYFGPGTRLTVL.

Only one count was recorded for this clone. The CDR3 DNA reads TGTGCCATCAGTGACGGCCTAACAAATACGCAGTATTTT. Amino acids: CAISDGLTNTQYF. The J gene is TRBJ2-3, the V gene TRBV10-3; D uncertain. Trimming shortened V by 3 bases and J by 7 bases, and 11 bases separated the two germline ends. The germline V gene encodes CDR1 ENHRY and CDR2 SYGVKD. CDR3 length: 13 amino acids.

The chain carries TRBV3-1 (or the pseudogene TRBV3-2) and TRBJ1-2, with a possible D match to TRBD1 (6 bases). Trimming pared 1 base from V and 3 bases from J, leaving 9 bases between. CDR1 is LGHDT and CDR2 is YNNKEL in the germline V gene (reference sequence). The CDR3 runs to 14 residues. The CDR3, as DNA: TGTGCCAGCAGCCAAGCAGGGGAGGACTATGGCTACACCTTC. Its protein is CASSQAGEDYGYTF.

The chain has TRBV7-2 and TRBJ2-7; D not certain. Trimming pared 4 bases from V and 1 base from J, leaving 8 bases between. The CDR3 covers 13 residues. Germline CDR1 and CDR2: SGHTA and FQGNSA. CDR3 sequence (DNA): TGTGCCAGCAGCTCTAGGTCATCCTACGAGCAGTACTTC. Translated: CASSSRSSYEQYF.

This rearrangement joins TRBV15 to TRBJ2-5, with 10 bases lining up with TRBD2. The CDR3 has 17 amino acids. The germline gives CDR1 LNHNV, CDR2 YYDKDF (reference sequence). Germline trimming cut 2 bases from V and 5 bases from J; bases unmatched to any gene: 11. DNA for the CDR3: TGTGCCACCAGCAGACCTAAACCAACTAGCGGGGTGGAGACCCAGTACTTC. As protein: CATSRPKPTSGVETQYF.